This paragraph reports one T cell receptor beta chain. This entry comes from a study of shared clonotypes between healthy human individuals. The CDR3 sequence is 20 residues long. V was pared by 1 base and J by 0 bases, with 17 bases of the junction left unmatched. Germline lookup yields CDR1 SGDLS and CDR2 YYNGEE. The assay was immunoSEQ multiplex PCR, and TCRdb's table has in-frame clones only and misses some. The repertoire includes about 1,500,000 clones, approximately 97% of them detected once, and approximately 1.2% sits in the top ten. The chain joins TRBV9 to TRBJ2-3; 7 nucleotides align to TRBD1. Sequencing was carried out using naive CD4+ T cells sorted from blood. Subset in this sample: CD45RA+ positively selected. This TCR came from a man aged 25-40 years in good health. The CDR3 sequence is CASSVSGQEFSWSSTDTQYF. The CDR3 nucleotides are TGTGCCAGCAGCGTATCAGGACAGGAATTTAGTTGGTCGAGCACAGATACGCAGTATTTT.